This T cell receptor (beta chain) was recovered during a study of cytomegalovirus exposure and HLA in healthy donors. Unmatched junction bases numbered 9, after V lost 4 bases and J lost 6 bases. CDR1 is SEHNR and CDR2 is FQNEAQ in the germline V gene (reference sequence). The length of the CDR3 is 16 residues. Use of 60 Vbeta and 13 Jbeta primers characterized the PCR. Generated by immunoSEQ multiplex PCR, the TCRdb table keeps only in-frame clones and is missing some. The sample records approximately 120,000 clones, approximately 80% being singletons. This receptor was identified in a young woman in good health and CMV-seronegative. The source material was PBMCs. The chain has TRBV7-9 and TRBJ2-1; 10 bases map to TRBD2. Written as DNA, the CDR3 is TGTGCCAGCAGCTGGGCAGGGCTAGCGGGAGCCAATGAGCAGTTCTTC. This gives the protein CASSWAGLAGANEQFF.